This T cell receptor (beta chain) was recorded in a study of blood T cell repertoires in COVID-19. In the original analysis: Nucleated cell counts were estimated from reference gene primer amplification. TCRdb keeps only in-frame clones here, not all; method: immunoSEQ multiplex PCR. V and J calls and clone size follow that table, whereas D and trimming were derived from the DNA. The table records more than 200,000 clones, about 87% of them present only once. Adults between roughly 18 and 90 years of age took part from about 24 US areas. The V gene's germline CDR1 is MNHNS and CDR2 SASEGT. The CDR3 is 15 amino acids. Trimming shortened V by 1 base and J by 2 bases, and 12 bases separated the two germline ends.

This chain connects TRBV6-1 to TRBJ2-7, with a weak D call TRBD1 (5 bases). The origin of this receptor is a woman in her 30s who had been exposed to COVID-19. The sample consisted of PBMCs or T cells enriched from blood (not recorded which). CDR3 in amino acids: CASSEVGQGTYEQYF. CDR3 coding DNA: TGTGCCAGCAGTGAAGTGGGGCAGGGAACCTACGAGCAGTACTTC.